Listed here are 18 T cell receptor beta chains from one sample, sequenced in a study of T cells in Graves' hyperthyroidism and ophthalmopathy (dated by TCRdb to between 2018 and 2021). Libraries were constructed by multiplex PCR. TCRdb shows the sequencer as Illumina HiSeq 2000. The TCR beta CDR3 regions were amplified from the RNA transcripts. The TCR CDR3 was subjected to a first round of RT-PCR using the HTBI primer set and the Qiagen OneStep RT-PCR kit. TCRdb cleaned the public reads at Q25 with fastp, built clones with MiXCR and kept in-frame beta chains. Merged by CDR3 protein, the rows form single entries marked with the most common genes and DNA. The sample data list 450,000 to 650,000 distinct CDR3 sequences, and 15% to 20% of these were observed just once. The top ten clonotypes cover 15% to 20% of the sample. The sample taken for sequencing was blood. The receptors come from a woman aged 18-29 years with Graves' ophthalmopathy.

Ten or more counts support this clonotype. The V gene is TRBV3-1, the J gene TRBJ1-6; the D is unclear. Germline CDR1 reads LGHDT; CDR2 reads YNNKEL (reference sequence). Trimming took off 5 bases at V and 7 bases at J, with 15 bases between the two ends. CDR3 size: 15 residues. The CDR3 loop is CASSGQGGPNSPLHF. Here the CDR3 DNA reads TGTGCCAGCAGCGGGCAAGGAGGACCAAATTCACCCCTCCACTTT.

J is TRBJ2-7 and V is TRBV28, with D possibly being TRBD2 (5 bases). CDR3 length: 14 residues. Germline V gene sequence: CDR1 MDHEN, CDR2 SYDVKM. The V and J ends lost 4 bases and 1 base respectively, with 11 bases between them. CDR3: CASSSQDSSYEQYF. The CDR3 DNA is TGTGCCAGCAGTTCCCAGGACTCTTCCTACGAGCAGTACTTC.

This clonotype was picked up many times. J is TRBJ1-1 and V is TRBV7-9; possible D gene TRBD1, 5 bases. This CDR3 is built from 17 residues. Germline CDR1 reads SEHNR; CDR2 reads FQNEAQ (reference sequence). V lost 6 bases and J 4 bases, leaving 24 bases between the germline ends. DNA of the CDR3: TGTGCCAGCAGGCCAAACCGACGGACCCGTAGGGGCACTGAAGCTTTCTTT. Translation: CASRPNRRTRRGTEAFF. Full variable domain (outside the CDR3, taken from reference TRBV7-9 and TRBJ1-1): DTGVSQNPRHKITKRGQNVTFRCDPISEHNRLYWYRQTLGQGPEFLTYFQNEAQLEKSRLLSDRFSAERPKGSFSTLEIQRTEQGDSAMYLCASRPNRRTRRGTEAFFGQGTRLTVV.

This clonotype appeared a few times. Just one base apart from a much larger clone, this may be a read error. This chain joins TRBV2 and TRBJ1-5, with unresolved D. Germline CDR1 is SNHLY and CDR2 is FYNNEI. This CDR3 contains 15 residues. The CDR3 is CASSEDGYSNQPQRF. The CDR3, as DNA: TGTGCCAGCAGTGAAGACGGATATAGCAATCAGCCCCAGCGTTTT.

This clonotype was detected ten times or more. The V gene is TRBV12-3 or TRBV12-4, the J gene TRBJ1-2; no firm D call. The CDR3 sequence is 14 residues long. Trimming took off 5 bases at V and 5 bases at J, with 15 bases between the two ends. The CDR3 coding sequence is TGTGCCAGCAGTCCCGTGGAATCGGCTTATGGCTACACCTTC. Amino acid sequence: CASSPVESAYGYTF.

This clonotype was picked up a small number of times. This rearrangement joins TRBV7-2 to TRBJ2-7; D is unresolved. V lost 2 bases to trimming and J lost 0 bases, with 11 bases between them. This CDR3 region has 15 residues. Germline assignment: CDR1 SGHTA and CDR2 FQGNSA. The CDR3 DNA is TGTGCCAGCAGCTTACAACCTACCTCCTCCTACGAGCAGTACTTC. The encoded protein is CASSLQPTSSYEQYF.

This clonotype was counted at least ten times. V gene TRBV15 combines with J gene TRBJ1-1; D might be TRBD1 (5 bases). Germline lookup yields CDR1 LNHNV and CDR2 YYDKDF (reference sequence). The CDR3 loop spans 17 amino acids. Trimming left V 0 bases short and J 2 bases short, with 16 bases between. CDR3: CATSRDIGGGSNTEAFF. The CDR3 DNA sequence: TGTGCCACCAGCAGAGACATCGGGGGAGGGAGTAACACTGAAGCTTTCTTT.

This clonotype has ten or more counts. The rearrangement uses TRBV11-2 and TRBJ2-7; no clear D gene. Trimming pared 1 base from V and 0 bases from J, leaving 10 bases between. This CDR3 is 15 amino acids long. Germline V gives CDR1 SGHAT, CDR2 FQNNGV. CDR3 protein: CASSLGAGPSYEQYF. CDR3 sequence (DNA): TGTGCCAGCAGCTTAGGAGCAGGACCCTCCTACGAGCAGTACTTC.

The V and J genes are TRBV28 and TRBJ2-6; tentatively, D is TRBD1 or TRBD2 (7 bases each). V gave up 3 bases and J gave up 3 bases, with 15 bases separating them. CDR1 and CDR2 (germline): MDHEN, SYDVKM. The CDR3 spans 17 residues. The DNA for the CDR3 is TGTGCCAGCAGTTTTAACGCAGGGGGGGATGGGGCCAACGTCCTGACTTTC. It is translated as CASSFNAGGDGANVLTF.

This clonotype was picked up a small number of times. The chain combines TRBV2 with TRBJ2-1, with 7 positions matching TRBD1. The germline CDR1 and CDR2 sequences are SNHLY and FYNNEI. Germline trimming cut 3 bases from V and 8 bases from J; bases unmatched to any gene: 4. This CDR3 spans 13 amino acids. The CDR3 region has the DNA TGTGCCAGCAGTGAGACAGGGAGCCATGAGCAGTTCTTC. Translating it yields CASSETGSHEQFF.

This chain connects TRBV19 to TRBJ1-6, with 8 bases lining up with TRBD1. The CDR3 runs to 13 residues. Trimming at V came to 11 bases and at J to 10 bases, leaving 10 bases not matched to a gene. From germline, CDR1 is LNHDA and CDR2 SQIVND (reference sequence). The CDR3 region has the DNA TGTGCCGCCCAGGACAGGGCTAGATCACCCCTCCACTTT. Protein: CAAQDRARSPLHF.

Comments on this clonotype: A much more abundant neighbour one base away suggests this may be a read error. The chain joins TRBV5-5 to TRBJ2-1; D is perhaps TRBD1 (5 bases). Germline CDR1 is SGHKS and CDR2 is YYEKEE (reference sequence). This CDR3 is 12 amino acids long. This chain's CDR3 is CVSSLAGYEQFF. CDR3 coding DNA: TGTGTCAGCAGCTTGGCAGGGTATGAGCAGTTCTTC.

This clonotype showed up many times. V is TRBV2 and J is TRBJ1-1, with a weak D call TRBD1 (5 bases). Trimming removed 6 bases from V and 4 bases from J, with 15 bases in between. The CDR3 runs 14 residues. Germline V CDR1 and CDR2: SNHLY, FYNNEI. CDR3 region: CASSGGGRGTEAFF. CDR3 DNA sequence: TGTGCCAGCAGCGGGGGAGGGCGGGGCACTGAAGCTTTCTTT.

This clonotype appeared a few times. The J gene is TRBJ2-7, the V gene TRBV20-1; tentatively, D is TRBD1 (6 bases). Germline values: CDR1 DFQATT, CDR2 SNEGSKA (reference sequence). CDR3 size: 13 residues. In nucleotides, the CDR3 is TGCAGCCTCCTTGGGGACAACTCCTACGAGCAGTACTTC. Protein sequence: CSLLGDNSYEQYF.

This clonotype was found many times. The rearrangement joins TRBV6-1 to TRBJ1-1; D might be TRBD1 (5 bases). The length of the CDR3 is 13 residues. The V gene's germline CDR1 is MNHNS and CDR2 SASEGT. The V end was cut by 2 bases, the J end by 6 bases, with 10 bases between. The CDR3 reads CASSEIAGAEAFF. CDR3 sequence (DNA): TGTGCCAGCAGTGAAATAGCGGGGGCTGAAGCTTTCTTT.

In the case of this clonotype: Being one base from a much bigger clone, this may be a read error. The chain uses TRBV20-1 and TRBJ2-1; tentative D call: TRBD2 (6 bases). The germline V and J ends were trimmed by 3 bases and 10 bases, with 13 bases remaining between them. CDR1 is DFQATT and CDR2 is SNEGSKA in the germline V gene (reference sequence). The CDR3 length is 12 residues. The chain's CDR3 is CSASRTSYEQFF. CDR3 DNA sequence: TGCAGTGCTAGCCGCACTAGCTACGAGCAGTTCTTC.

This clonotype was counted ten times or more. The chain employs TRBV7-2 and TRBJ2-5, with D perhaps given as TRBD1 or TRBD2 (5 bases each). The germline V and J ends were trimmed by 5 bases and 4 bases, with 11 bases remaining between them. The CDR3 totals 13 residues. Germline V lookup: CDR1 SGHTA, CDR2 FQGNSA. The CDR3 loop reads CASSPAGAETQYF. The CDR3 DNA sequence: TGTGCCAGCAGCCCCGCCGGGGCAGAGACCCAGTACTTC.

This clonotype showed up many times. The genes are TRBV5-1 and TRBJ1-2; D call uncertain. The length of the CDR3 is 17 residues. Germline values: CDR1 SGHRS, CDR2 YFSETQ. Trimming removed 2 bases at V and 1 base at J, with 18 bases between. CDR3 in DNA: TGCGCCAGCAGCTTCGAGGGTCTATCCCCAATTAACTATGGCTACACCTTC. This translates into CASSFEGLSPINYGYTF.